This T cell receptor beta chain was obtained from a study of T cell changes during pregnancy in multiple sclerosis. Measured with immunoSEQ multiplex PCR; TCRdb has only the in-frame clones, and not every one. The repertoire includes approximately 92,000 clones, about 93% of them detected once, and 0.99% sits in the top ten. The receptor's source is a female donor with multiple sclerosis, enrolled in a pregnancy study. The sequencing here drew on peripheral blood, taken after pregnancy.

The CDR3 spells CASSWGGGEKLFF. CDR3 DNA sequence: TGTGCCAGCAGTTGGGGGGGAGGAGAAAAACTGTTTTTT. The chain is built from TRBV28 and TRBJ1-4; D is perhaps TRBD1 (5 bases). CDR1 is MDHEN, CDR2 SYDVKM, per germline. The CDR3 loop spans 13 amino acids. V lost 4 bases and J 8 bases, leaving 11 bases between the germline ends.